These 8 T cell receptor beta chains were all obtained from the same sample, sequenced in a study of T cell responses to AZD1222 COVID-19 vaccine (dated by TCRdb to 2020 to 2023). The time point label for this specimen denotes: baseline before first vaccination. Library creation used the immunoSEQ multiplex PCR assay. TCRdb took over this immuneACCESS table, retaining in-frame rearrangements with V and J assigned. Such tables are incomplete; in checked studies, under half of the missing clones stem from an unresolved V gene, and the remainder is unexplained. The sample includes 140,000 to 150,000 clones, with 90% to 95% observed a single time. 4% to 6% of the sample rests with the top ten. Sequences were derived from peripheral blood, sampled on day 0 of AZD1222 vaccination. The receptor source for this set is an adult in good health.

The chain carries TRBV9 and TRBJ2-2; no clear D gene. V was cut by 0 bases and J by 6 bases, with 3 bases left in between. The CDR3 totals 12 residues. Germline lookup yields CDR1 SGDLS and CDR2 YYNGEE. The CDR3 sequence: CASSVGSGELFF. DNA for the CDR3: TGTGCCAGCAGCGTAGGGTCCGGGGAGCTGTTTTTT. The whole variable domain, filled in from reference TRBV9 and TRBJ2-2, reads DSGVTQTPKHLITATGQRVTLRCSPRSGDLSVYWYQQSLDQGLQFLIQYYNGEERAKGNILERFSAQQFPDLHSELNLSSLELGDSALYFCASSVGSGELFFGEGSRLTVL.

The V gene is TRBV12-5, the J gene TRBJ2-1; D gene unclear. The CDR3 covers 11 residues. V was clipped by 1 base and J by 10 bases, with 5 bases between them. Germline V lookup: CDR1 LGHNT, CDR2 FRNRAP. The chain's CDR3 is CASGLATEQFF. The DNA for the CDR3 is TGTGCTAGTGGTTTGGCGACGGAGCAGTTCTTC. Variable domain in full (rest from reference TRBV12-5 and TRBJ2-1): DARVTQTPRHKVTEMGQEVTMRCQPILGHNTVFWYRQTMMQGLELLAYFRNRAPLDDSGMPKDRFSAEMPDATLATLKIQPSEPRDSAVYFCASGLATEQFFGPGTRLTVL.

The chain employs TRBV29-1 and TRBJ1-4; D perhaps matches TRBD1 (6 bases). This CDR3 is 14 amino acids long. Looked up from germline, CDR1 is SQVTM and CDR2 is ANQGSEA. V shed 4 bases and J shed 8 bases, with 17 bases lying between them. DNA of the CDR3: TGCAGCGTTGCGGGGGACATCGGAGGGGAAAAACTGTTTTTT. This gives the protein CSVAGDIGGEKLFF.

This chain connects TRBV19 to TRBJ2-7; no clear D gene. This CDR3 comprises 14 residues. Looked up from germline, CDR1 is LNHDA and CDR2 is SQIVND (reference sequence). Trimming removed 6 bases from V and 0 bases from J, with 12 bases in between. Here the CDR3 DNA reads TGTGCCAGTAGATTGACCAGGAGCTCCTACGAGCAGTACTTC. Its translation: CASRLTRSSYEQYF.

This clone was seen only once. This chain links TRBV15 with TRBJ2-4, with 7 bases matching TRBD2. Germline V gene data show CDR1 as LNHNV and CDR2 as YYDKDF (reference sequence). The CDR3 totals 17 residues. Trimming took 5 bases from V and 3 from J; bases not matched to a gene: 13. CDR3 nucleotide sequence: TGTGCCACCAGCGGGAGGGACCCGTTCGCGAGCAAAAACATTCAGTACTTC. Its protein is CATSGRDPFASKNIQYF.

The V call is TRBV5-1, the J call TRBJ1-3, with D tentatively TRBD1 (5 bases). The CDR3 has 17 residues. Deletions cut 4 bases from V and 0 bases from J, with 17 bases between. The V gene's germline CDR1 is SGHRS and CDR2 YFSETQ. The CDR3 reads CASSRTRRGTSGNTIYF. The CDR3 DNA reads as TGCGCCAGCAGCCGGACAAGGAGAGGTACCTCTGGAAACACCATATATTTT.

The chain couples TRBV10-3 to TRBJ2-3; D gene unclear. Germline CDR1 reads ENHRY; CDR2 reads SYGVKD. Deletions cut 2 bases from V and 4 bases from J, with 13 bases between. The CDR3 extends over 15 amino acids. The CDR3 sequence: CAISERAEGADTQYF. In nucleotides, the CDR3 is TGTGCCATCAGTGAGCGGGCGGAAGGCGCAGATACGCAGTATTTT.

The CDR3 DNA reads as TGTGCCAGCAGCCCTTCGGTGATAAATGAGCAGTTCTTC. Protein product: CASSPSVINEQFF. The chain uses TRBV7-8 and TRBJ2-1; no clear D. The CDR3 covers 13 residues. The ends were cut back, 5 bases at V and 7 bases at J, with 12 bases in the middle. Germline CDR1 reads SGHVS; CDR2 reads FQNEAQ.